This entry concerns a single T cell receptor (beta chain). CDR1 is MNHEY and CDR2 is SVGAGI in the germline V gene. Trimming pared 0 bases from V and 6 bases from J, leaving 9 bases between. The CDR3 loop spans 14 amino acids. This specimen belongs to a study of T-cell memory formation after mild COVID-19. TCRdb re-analysed the 5' RACE reads in MiXCR, keeping a single row per CDR3 protein. The sample lists over 300,000 distinct CDR3 sequences; 20% to 25% were seen once. The sequencing input was PBMCs or a T cell subset sorted from them (not recorded which). The origin of this receptor is a man between 18 and 29 years old who had mild COVID-19 (a few samples of this study predate the infection). Cell type and time point are not known. The chain links TRBV6-5 to TRBJ1-5; D gene unclear. CDR3 in amino acids: CASSYSGMGQPQHF. As DNA, the CDR3 is TGTGCCAGCAGTTACTCGGGCATGGGTCAGCCCCAGCATTTT.